This is a list of T cell receptor beta chains from one sample in a study of response to subunit inactivated influenza vaccine. TCRdb passed the RT-PCR reads through MiXCR, listing each CDR3 protein once. The sample shows approximately 520,000 distinct CDR3 sequences, approximately 15% of them seen only once. The sequencing used CD4+ T cells sorted from PBMCs, collected around 25 months after vaccination. These TCRs come from a man between 50 and 75 years old who received an inactivated influenza vaccine. Both conserved end residues are part of each CDR3. D genes are given only for firm matches. Size values are once, few and many counts, or a class for expanded clones, and some rows have none.

>.|TRBV20-1|.
CSAREAVSDEQYF
>.|TRBV5-4|TRBD1
CASSLAAGTDNSPLHF
>many|TRBV12-3/TRBV12-4|TRBD1
CASSPPGQGSHEQFF
>.|TRBV12-3/TRBV12-4|.
CASSLQGTLEGSPLHF
>.|TRBV6-1|.
CASNNRDGVYEQYF
>few|TRBV24-1|.
CATSDDRTYNEQFF
>many|TRBV6-2/TRBV6-3|TRBD2
CASRGKISGIRVNEQFF
>.|TRBV7-2|TRBD1
CASSFGTGNEQFF
>.|TRBV15|.
CATSREGMTEAFF
>few|TRBV2|.
CASTRGGISAIQYF
>.|TRBV7-6|TRBD2
CASSLGGTPFNTQYF
>.|TRBV7-7|.
CASSQTTSGTQYF
>.|TRBV7-2|.
CASSLKYDEQFF
>few|TRBV6-2/TRBV6-3|.
CASSYSTGTRKTQYF
>few|TRBV30|.
CAWSSGRFYGYTF
>few|TRBV20-1|TRBD2
CSASPTSGLSGELFF
>.|TRBV3-1|TRBD1
CASSQEHRGRGYTEAFF
>.|TRBV28|.
CASSSAGANNQPQHF
>few|TRBV7-2|TRBD1
CASSSGQATDTQYF
>few|TRBV20-1|.
CSASSQAADTQYF
>many|TRBV5-4|.
CASSLESSADTQYF
>few|TRBV12-3/TRBV12-4|TRBD1
CASSLRGHYTEAFF
>many|TRBV4-2|.
CASRILGLNTGELFF
>few|TRBV10-3|TRBD1
CAIRQGASEKLFF
>.|TRBV7-2|TRBD1
CASSPSPGTGRHNEQFF
>many|TRBV20-1|.
CSGFDTGTPLHF
>.|TRBV5-4|TRBD1
CASSLDRGSWNEQFF
>few|TRBV29-1|.
CSVGQSYNSPLHF
>few|TRBV6-1|.
CASSELDSWQYF
>few|TRBV12-3/TRBV12-4|.
CASSFFGQGALQPQHF